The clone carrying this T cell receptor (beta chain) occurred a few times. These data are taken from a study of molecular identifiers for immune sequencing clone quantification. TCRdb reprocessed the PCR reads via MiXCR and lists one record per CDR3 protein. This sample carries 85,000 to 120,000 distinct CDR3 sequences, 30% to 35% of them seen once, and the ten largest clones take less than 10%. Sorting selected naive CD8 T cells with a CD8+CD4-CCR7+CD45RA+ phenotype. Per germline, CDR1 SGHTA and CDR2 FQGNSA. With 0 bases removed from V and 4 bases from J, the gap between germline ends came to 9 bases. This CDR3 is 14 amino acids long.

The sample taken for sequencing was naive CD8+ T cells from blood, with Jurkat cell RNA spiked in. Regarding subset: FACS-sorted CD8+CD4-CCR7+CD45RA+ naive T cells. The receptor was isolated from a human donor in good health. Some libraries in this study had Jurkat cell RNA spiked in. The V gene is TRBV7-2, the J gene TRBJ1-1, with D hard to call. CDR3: CASSLAPVGTEAFF. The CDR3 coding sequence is TGTGCCAGCAGCTTAGCGCCGGTCGGCACTGAAGCTTTCTTT.